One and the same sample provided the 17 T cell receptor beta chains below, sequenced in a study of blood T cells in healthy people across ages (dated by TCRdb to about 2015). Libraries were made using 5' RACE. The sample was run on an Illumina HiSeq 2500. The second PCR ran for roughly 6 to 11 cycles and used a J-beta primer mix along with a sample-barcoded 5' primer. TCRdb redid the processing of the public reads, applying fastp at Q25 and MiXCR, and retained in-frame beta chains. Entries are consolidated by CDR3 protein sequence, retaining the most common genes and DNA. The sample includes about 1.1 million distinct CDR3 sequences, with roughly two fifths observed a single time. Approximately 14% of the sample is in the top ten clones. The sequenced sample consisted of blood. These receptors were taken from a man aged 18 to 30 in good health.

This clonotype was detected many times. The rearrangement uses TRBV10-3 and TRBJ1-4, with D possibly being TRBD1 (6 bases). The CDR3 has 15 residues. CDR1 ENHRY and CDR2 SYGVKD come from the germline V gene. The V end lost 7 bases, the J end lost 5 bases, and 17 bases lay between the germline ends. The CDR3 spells CAIKRGTGLNEKLFF. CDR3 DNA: TGTGCCATCAAGAGGGGGACGGGACTCAATGAAAAACTGTTTTTT.

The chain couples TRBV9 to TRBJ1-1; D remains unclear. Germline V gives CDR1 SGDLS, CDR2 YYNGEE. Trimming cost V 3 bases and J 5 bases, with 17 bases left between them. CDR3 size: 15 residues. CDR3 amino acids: CASSESGSPGTEAFF. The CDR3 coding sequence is TGTGCCAGCAGCGAGAGCGGGAGCCCCGGGACTGAAGCTTTCTTT. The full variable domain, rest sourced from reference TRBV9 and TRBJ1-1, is DSGVTQTPKHLITATGQRVTLRCSPRSGDLSVYWYQQSLDQGLQFLIQYYNGEERAKGNILERFSAQQFPDLHSELNLSSLELGDSALYFCASSESGSPGTEAFFGQGTRLTVV.

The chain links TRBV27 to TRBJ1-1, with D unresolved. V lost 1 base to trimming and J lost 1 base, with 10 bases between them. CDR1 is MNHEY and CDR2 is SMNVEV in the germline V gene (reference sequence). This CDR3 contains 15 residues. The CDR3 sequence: CASSLFPGKNTEAFF. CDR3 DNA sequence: TGTGCCAGCAGTTTATTCCCGGGGAAGAACACTGAAGCTTTCTTT.

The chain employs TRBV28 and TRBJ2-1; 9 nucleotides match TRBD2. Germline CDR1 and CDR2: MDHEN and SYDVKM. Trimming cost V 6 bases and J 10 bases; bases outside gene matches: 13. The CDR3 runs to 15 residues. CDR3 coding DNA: TGTGCCAGCAGCAGCCCGGGGACTAGCTTTAAGGAGCAGTTCTTC. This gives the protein CASSSPGTSFKEQFF.

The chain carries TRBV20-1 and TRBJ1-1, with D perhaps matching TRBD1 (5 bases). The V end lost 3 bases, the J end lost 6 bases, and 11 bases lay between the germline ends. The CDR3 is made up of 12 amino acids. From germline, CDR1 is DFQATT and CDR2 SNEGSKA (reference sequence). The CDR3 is CSASARVSEAFF. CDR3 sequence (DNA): TGCAGTGCTAGCGCCAGGGTCTCTGAAGCTTTCTTT.

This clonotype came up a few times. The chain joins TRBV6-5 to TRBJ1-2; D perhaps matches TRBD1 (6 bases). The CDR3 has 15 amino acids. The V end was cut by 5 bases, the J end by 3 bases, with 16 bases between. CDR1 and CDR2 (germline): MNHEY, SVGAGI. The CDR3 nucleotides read TGTGCCAGCAGTCCGAGACAGGTCCCCTACTATGGCTACACCTTC. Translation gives CASSPRQVPYYGYTF.

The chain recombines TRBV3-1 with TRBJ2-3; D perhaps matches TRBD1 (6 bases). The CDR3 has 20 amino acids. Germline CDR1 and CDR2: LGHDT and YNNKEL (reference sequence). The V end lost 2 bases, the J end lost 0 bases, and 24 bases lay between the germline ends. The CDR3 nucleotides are TGTGCCAGCAGCCAAACGTCACAGGGTGGTGGTACCTCTAGCACAGATACGCAGTATTTT. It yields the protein CASSQTSQGGGTSSTDTQYF.

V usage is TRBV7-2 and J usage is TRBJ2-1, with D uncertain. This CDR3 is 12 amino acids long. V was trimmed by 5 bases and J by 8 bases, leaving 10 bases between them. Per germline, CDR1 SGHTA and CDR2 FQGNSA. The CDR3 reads CASSRAGDEQFF. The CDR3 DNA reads TGTGCCAGCAGCCGAGCCGGCGATGAGCAGTTCTTC.

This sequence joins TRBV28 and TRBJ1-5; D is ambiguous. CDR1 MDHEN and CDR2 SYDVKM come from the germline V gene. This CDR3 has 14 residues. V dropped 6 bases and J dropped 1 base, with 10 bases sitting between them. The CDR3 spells CASSPSKSNQPQHF. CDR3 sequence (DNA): TGTGCCAGCAGCCCTTCGAAGAGCAATCAGCCCCAGCATTTT.

The CDR3 sequence: CASSMSGQETQYF. In nucleotides, the CDR3 is TGTGCCAGTAGTATGAGCGGCCAAGAGACCCAGTACTTC. The chain employs TRBV19 and TRBJ2-5; perhaps TRBD2 as D (5 bases). CDR3 length equals 13 residues. V lost 3 bases, J lost 1 base, and 6 bases lay in between. The germline V gene has CDR1 LNHDA and CDR2 SQIVND (reference sequence).

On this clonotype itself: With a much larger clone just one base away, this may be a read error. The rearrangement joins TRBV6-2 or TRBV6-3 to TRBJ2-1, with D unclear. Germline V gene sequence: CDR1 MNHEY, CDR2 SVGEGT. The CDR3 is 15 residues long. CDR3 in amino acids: CASSYSGSSYNGQFF. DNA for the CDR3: TGTGCCAGCAGTTACTCTGGTAGCTCCTACAATGGGCAGTTCTTC.

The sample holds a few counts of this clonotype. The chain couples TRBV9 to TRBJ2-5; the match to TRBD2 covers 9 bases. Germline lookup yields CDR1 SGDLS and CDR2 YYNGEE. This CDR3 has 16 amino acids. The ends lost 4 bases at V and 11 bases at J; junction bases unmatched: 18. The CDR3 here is CASSRPGRGGRDEQYF. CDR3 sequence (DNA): TGTGCCAGCAGCCGTCCTGGGCGGGGGGGCCGCGATGAGCAGTACTTC.

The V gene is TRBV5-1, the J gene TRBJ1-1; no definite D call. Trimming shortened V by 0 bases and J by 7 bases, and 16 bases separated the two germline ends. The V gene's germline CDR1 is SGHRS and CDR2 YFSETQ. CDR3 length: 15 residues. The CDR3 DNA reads TGCGCCAGCAGCTTGGGGGCCAGCGAGGCTTTTGAAGCTTTCTTT. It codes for CASSLGASEAFEAFF.

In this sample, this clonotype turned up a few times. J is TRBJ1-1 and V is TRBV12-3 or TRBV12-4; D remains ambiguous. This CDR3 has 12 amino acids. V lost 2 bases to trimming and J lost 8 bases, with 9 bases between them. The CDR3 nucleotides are TGTGCCAGCAGTTTAAGTCCCCAGGAAGCTTTCTTT. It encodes CASSLSPQEAFF.

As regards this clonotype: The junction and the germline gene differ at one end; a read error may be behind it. CDR3 sequence (DNA): TGTGCTATCAGGCCTAGCGGGGTGGTGGATGAGCAGTTCTTC. Translated: CAIRPSGVVDEQFF. This chain joins TRBV10-3 and TRBJ2-1, with 9 bases aligning to TRBD2. Germline assignment: CDR1 ENHRY and CDR2 SYGVKD. The CDR3 contains 14 residues.

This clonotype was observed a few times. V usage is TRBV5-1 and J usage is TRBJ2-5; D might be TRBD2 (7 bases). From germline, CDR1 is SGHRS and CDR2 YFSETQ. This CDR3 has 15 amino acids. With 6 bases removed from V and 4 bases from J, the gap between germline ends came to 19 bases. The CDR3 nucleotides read TGCGCCAGCACCCTGGGGGGGGCTAGAGGAGAGACCCAGTACTTC. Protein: CASTLGGARGETQYF.

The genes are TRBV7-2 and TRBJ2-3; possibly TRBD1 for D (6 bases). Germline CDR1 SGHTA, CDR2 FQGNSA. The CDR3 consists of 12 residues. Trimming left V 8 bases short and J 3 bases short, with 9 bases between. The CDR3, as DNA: TGTGCCAGCGGCCAGGGGACAGATACGCAGTATTTT. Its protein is CASGQGTDTQYF.